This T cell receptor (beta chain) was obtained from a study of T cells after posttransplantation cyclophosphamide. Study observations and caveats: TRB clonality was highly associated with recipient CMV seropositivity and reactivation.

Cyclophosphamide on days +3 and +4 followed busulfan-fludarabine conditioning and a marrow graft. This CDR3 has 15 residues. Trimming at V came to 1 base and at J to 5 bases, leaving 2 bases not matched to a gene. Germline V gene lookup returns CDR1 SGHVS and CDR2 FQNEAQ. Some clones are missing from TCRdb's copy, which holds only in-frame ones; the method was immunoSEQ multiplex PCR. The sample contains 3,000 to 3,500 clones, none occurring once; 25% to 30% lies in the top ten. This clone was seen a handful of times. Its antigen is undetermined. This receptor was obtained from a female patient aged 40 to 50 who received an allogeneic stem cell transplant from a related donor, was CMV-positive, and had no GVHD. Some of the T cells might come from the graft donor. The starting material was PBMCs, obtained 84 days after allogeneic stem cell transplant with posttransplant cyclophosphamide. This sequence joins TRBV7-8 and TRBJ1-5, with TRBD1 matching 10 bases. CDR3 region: CASSLGGTGDQPQHF. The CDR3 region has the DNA TGTGCCAGCAGCTTAGGGGGGACAGGGGATCAGCCCCAGCATTTT.